These T cell receptor beta chains were read from a single sample in a study of cytomegalovirus exposure and HLA in healthy donors. Profiling relied on immunoSEQ multiplex PCR, and the TCRdb table lists in-frame clones only, not all of them. The data contain some 170,000 clones, approximately 80% of them singletons. Sequenced: PBMCs. These receptor sequences come from a man aged 25 to 45 in good health and CMV-seropositive. Each CDR3 is given with its conserved first and last residue. D genes are given only for firm matches. Some rows have no size entry. The others give once, few or many, or a class for an expanded clone.

clone size: .
D gene: TRBD2
J gene: TRBJ2-2
V gene: TRBV28
CDR3 protein: CASSLLTSVRSTGELFF
CDR3 DNA: TGTGCCAGCAGTTTGTTGACTAGCGTTCGGAGCACCGGGGAGCTGTTTTTT

clone size: .
D gene: .
J gene: TRBJ2-7
V gene: TRBV5-6
CDR3 protein: CASSSVRLVFYEQYF
CDR3 DNA: TGTGCCAGCAGCTCGGTCCGCCTAGTATTCTACGAGCAGTACTTC

clone size: few
D gene: TRBD1
J gene: TRBJ1-5
V gene: TRBV19
CDR3 protein: CASSASGTGGQPQHF
CDR3 DNA: TGTGCCAGTAGTGCGTCTGGGACAGGGGGTCAGCCCCAGCATTTT

clone size: .
D gene: .
J gene: TRBJ2-5
V gene: TRBV10-3
CDR3 protein: CAISDSGTQYF
CDR3 DNA: TGTGCCATCAGTGATTCGGGGACCCAGTACTTC

clone size: .
D gene: TRBD2
J gene: TRBJ2-3
V gene: TRBV6-1
CDR3 protein: CASSELAGGPDTQYF
CDR3 DNA: TGTGCCAGCAGTGAACTAGCGGGGGGGCCAGATACGCAGTATTTT

clone size: few
D gene: TRBD1
J gene: TRBJ2-3
V gene: TRBV7-3
CDR3 protein: CASSSTGASTDTQYF
CDR3 DNA: TGTGCCAGCAGCTCTACAGGGGCTAGCACAGATACGCAGTATTTT

clone size: few
D gene: .
J gene: TRBJ1-4
V gene: TRBV6-5
CDR3 protein: CASSYWRNEKLFF
CDR3 DNA: TGTGCCAGCAGTTACTGGCGGAATGAAAAACTGTTTTTT

clone size: .
D gene: TRBD1
J gene: TRBJ2-7
V gene: TRBV27
CDR3 protein: CASSPGAGGEQYF
CDR3 DNA: TGTGCCAGCAGTCCCGGGGCAGGGGGCGAGCAGTACTTC

clone size: few
D gene: .
J gene: TRBJ1-6
V gene: TRBV10-1
CDR3 protein: CASSQDSDSPLHF
CDR3 DNA: TGCGCCAGCAGCCAGGACAGCGATTCACCCCTCCACTTT

clone size: few
D gene: TRBD1
J gene: TRBJ1-1
V gene: TRBV6-5
CDR3 protein: CASSTTGGRTEAFF
CDR3 DNA: TGTGCCAGCAGCACGACAGGGGGAAGGACTGAAGCTTTCTTT

clone size: .
D gene: TRBD1
J gene: TRBJ1-2
V gene: TRBV5-4
CDR3 protein: CASRRTGDYGYTF
CDR3 DNA: TGTGCCAGCAGGAGGACAGGGGACTATGGCTACACCTTC

clone size: .
D gene: TRBD2
J gene: TRBJ2-1
V gene: TRBV7-9
CDR3 protein: CASSSLSSGGSDEQFF
CDR3 DNA: TGTGCCAGCAGCTCCCTATCTAGCGGGGGGTCTGATGAGCAGTTCTTC

clone size: few
D gene: .
J gene: TRBJ1-5
V gene: TRBV6-1
CDR3 protein: CASSGTRDQPQHF
CDR3 DNA: TGTGCCAGCAGCGGCACTCGGGATCAGCCCCAGCATTTT

clone size: .
D gene: .
J gene: TRBJ2-7
V gene: TRBV28
CDR3 protein: CASREGYEQYF
CDR3 DNA: TGTGCCAGCAGGGAGGGCTACGAGCAGTACTTC

clone size: .
D gene: .
J gene: TRBJ2-7
V gene: TRBV29-1
CDR3 protein: CSVAFLGQGRIEQYF
CDR3 DNA: TGCAGCGTTGCATTCTTAGGGCAGGGGAGAATCGAGCAGTACTTC

clone size: .
D gene: .
J gene: TRBJ1-3
V gene: TRBV18
CDR3 protein: CASSPAGGDTIYF
CDR3 DNA: TGTGCCAGCTCACCTGCCGGGGGGGACACCATATATTTT

clone size: .
D gene: .
J gene: TRBJ2-7
V gene: TRBV4-3
CDR3 protein: CASSQEEGTTYEQYF
CDR3 DNA: TGCGCCAGCAGCCAAGAGGAGGGGACGACCTACGAGCAGTACTTC

clone size: .
D gene: .
J gene: TRBJ2-2
V gene: TRBV11-2
CDR3 protein: CASSSPLGSTGELFF
CDR3 DNA: TGTGCCAGCAGCTCCCCCTTAGGGAGCACCGGGGAGCTGTTTTTT

clone size: .
D gene: TRBD1
J gene: TRBJ1-4
V gene: TRBV11-2
CDR3 protein: CASSPGQGKEKLFF
CDR3 DNA: TGTGCCAGCAGCCCGGGACAGGGGAAGGAAAAACTGTTTTTT

clone size: .
D gene: .
J gene: TRBJ2-6
V gene: TRBV4-3
CDR3 protein: CASSADRPSGANVLTF
CDR3 DNA: TGCGCCAGCAGCGCCGACAGGCCCTCTGGGGCCAACGTCCTGACTTTC

clone size: .
D gene: .
J gene: TRBJ1-1
V gene: TRBV11-2
CDR3 protein: CASSLSRVANTEAFF
CDR3 DNA: TGTGCCAGCAGTCTGTCGAGGGTGGCGAACACTGAAGCTTTCTTT

clone size: once
D gene: .
J gene: TRBJ2-3
V gene: TRBV5-1
CDR3 protein: CASSRWTSTDTQYF
CDR3 DNA: TGCGCCAGCAGCCGCTGGACAAGCACAGATACGCAGTATTTT

clone size: .
D gene: TRBD2
J gene: TRBJ2-2
V gene: TRBV5-1
CDR3 protein: CASSFDAGTSGLPFF
CDR3 DNA: TGCGCCAGCAGCTTTGATGCCGGGACTAGCGGGCTACCATTTTTT

clone size: .
D gene: TRBD2
J gene: TRBJ2-3
V gene: TRBV5-6
CDR3 protein: CASSLEGLAGDTQYF
CDR3 DNA: TGTGCCAGCAGCTTGGAAGGACTAGCGGGGGATACGCAGTATTTT

clone size: few
D gene: TRBD2
J gene: TRBJ2-7
V gene: TRBV10-3
CDR3 protein: CAISPGLHYEQYF
CDR3 DNA: TGTGCCATCAGCCCGGGACTACACTACGAGCAGTACTTC

clone size: .
D gene: .
J gene: TRBJ2-7
V gene: TRBV29-1
CDR3 protein: CSVEHGHYEQYF
CDR3 DNA: TGCAGCGTTGAACACGGACACTACGAGCAGTACTTC

clone size: few
D gene: TRBD1
J gene: TRBJ2-7
V gene: TRBV19
CDR3 protein: CASSILDRAYEQYF
CDR3 DNA: TGTGCCAGTAGTATATTGGACAGGGCCTACGAGCAGTACTTC

clone size: .
D gene: TRBD2
J gene: TRBJ2-7
V gene: TRBV5-1
CDR3 protein: CASSLASGGTYEQYF
CDR3 DNA: TGCGCCAGCAGCTTGGCTAGCGGGGGAACCTACGAGCAGTACTTC

clone size: .
D gene: .
J gene: TRBJ1-5
V gene: TRBV2
CDR3 protein: CASSALFSNQPQHF
CDR3 DNA: TGTGCCAGCAGTGCCCTATTTAGCAATCAGCCCCAGCATTTT

clone size: .
D gene: TRBD2
J gene: TRBJ2-7
V gene: TRBV18
CDR3 protein: CASSGGLDEEQYF
CDR3 DNA: TGTGCCAGCTCAGGTGGACTAGACGAAGAGCAGTACTTC

clone size: .
D gene: TRBD1
J gene: TRBJ1-3
V gene: TRBV30
CDR3 protein: CAWSKGTVSGNTIYF
CDR3 DNA: TGTGCCTGGAGTAAGGGGACAGTCTCTGGAAACACCATATATTTT

clone size: .
D gene: .
J gene: TRBJ1-2
V gene: TRBV4-3
CDR3 protein: CASSQVSSTAGAVGYTF
CDR3 DNA: TGCGCCAGCAGCCAAGTCTCCTCTACGGCAGGGGCTGTTGGCTACACCTTC

clone size: .
D gene: TRBD2
J gene: TRBJ2-7
V gene: TRBV2
CDR3 protein: CASTEPLAGRYEQYF
CDR3 DNA: TGTGCCAGCACCGAACCGCTAGCGGGGAGGTACGAGCAGTACTTC

clone size: once
D gene: .
J gene: TRBJ2-3
V gene: TRBV7-6
CDR3 protein: CASSAFGGTDTQYF
CDR3 DNA: TGTGCCAGCAGCGCTTTTGGGGGGACAGATACGCAGTATTTT

clone size: .
D gene: .
J gene: TRBJ2-7
V gene: TRBV10-3
CDR3 protein: CAISTPGYAYEQYF
CDR3 DNA: TGTGCCATCAGTACGCCGGGATATGCCTACGAGCAGTACTTC

clone size: .
D gene: .
J gene: TRBJ2-7
V gene: TRBV4-1
CDR3 protein: CAGRGKQYF
CDR3 DNA: TGCGCCGGTAGGGGGAAGCAGTACTTC

clone size: .
D gene: .
J gene: TRBJ2-1
V gene: TRBV19
CDR3 protein: CASNRGGAPDEQFF
CDR3 DNA: TGTGCCAGTAATCGTGGGGGGGCCCCCGATGAGCAGTTCTTC

clone size: .
D gene: .
J gene: TRBJ2-7
V gene: TRBV4-1
CDR3 protein: CASSQDSRGFTYEQYF
CDR3 DNA: TGCGCCAGCAGCCAAGATTCACGGGGGTTCACCTACGAGCAGTACTTC

clone size: .
D gene: .
J gene: TRBJ2-3
V gene: TRBV7-2
CDR3 protein: CASSPAAFTDTQYF
CDR3 DNA: TGTGCCAGCAGCCCCGCGGCCTTCACAGATACGCAGTATTTT

clone size: .
D gene: .
J gene: TRBJ2-7
V gene: TRBV13
CDR3 protein: CASSLKGRSYEQYF
CDR3 DNA: TGTGCCAGCAGCTTAAAAGGGAGGTCCTACGAGCAGTACTTC

clone size: .
D gene: TRBD1
J gene: TRBJ1-1
V gene: TRBV5-4
CDR3 protein: CASSLVSRGYRNTEAFF
CDR3 DNA: TGTGCCAGCAGCTTGGTATCCAGGGGGTATCGGAACACTGAAGCTTTCTTT

clone size: .
D gene: TRBD1
J gene: TRBJ2-7
V gene: TRBV11-2
CDR3 protein: CASSGDRGYEQYF
CDR3 DNA: TGTGCCAGCAGCGGGGACAGGGGCTACGAGCAGTACTTC

clone size: .
D gene: TRBD1
J gene: TRBJ1-5
V gene: TRBV5-6
CDR3 protein: CASSLAGGWPQHF
CDR3 DNA: TGTGCCAGCAGCTTGGCAGGGGGTTGGCCCCAGCATTTT

clone size: .
D gene: TRBD1
J gene: TRBJ2-2
V gene: TRBV6-4
CDR3 protein: CASSRTGGVTGELFF
CDR3 DNA: TGTGCCAGCAGTCGGACAGGGGGCGTCACCGGGGAGCTGTTTTTT

clone size: .
D gene: TRBD2
J gene: TRBJ2-1
V gene: TRBV5-1
CDR3 protein: CASRVASGGNEQFF
CDR3 DNA: TGCGCCAGCAGGGTGGCTAGCGGGGGAAATGAGCAGTTCTTC

clone size: .
D gene: TRBD1
J gene: TRBJ1-3
V gene: TRBV9
CDR3 protein: CASSVTGGSGNTIYF
CDR3 DNA: TGTGCCAGCAGCGTTACAGGGGGCAGTGGAAACACCATATATTTT

clone size: .
D gene: .
J gene: TRBJ1-1
V gene: TRBV7-6
CDR3 protein: CASVLGASGNTEAFF
CDR3 DNA: TGTGCCAGCGTCCTAGGGGCCTCAGGGAACACTGAAGCTTTCTTT

clone size: .
D gene: .
J gene: TRBJ2-1
V gene: TRBV19
CDR3 protein: CASSPTPWRGPYNEQFF
CDR3 DNA: TGTGCCAGTAGTCCCACCCCCTGGCGGGGGCCTTACAATGAGCAGTTCTTC

clone size: .
D gene: TRBD1
J gene: TRBJ2-7
V gene: TRBV4-1
CDR3 protein: CASSQQTGGVGYEQYF
CDR3 DNA: TGCGCCAGCAGCCAACAGACAGGGGGTGTCGGCTACGAGCAGTACTTC

clone size: .
D gene: TRBD1
J gene: TRBJ2-7
V gene: TRBV30
CDR3 protein: CAWDRGLYEQYF
CDR3 DNA: TGTGCCTGGGACAGGGGGCTCTACGAGCAGTACTTC